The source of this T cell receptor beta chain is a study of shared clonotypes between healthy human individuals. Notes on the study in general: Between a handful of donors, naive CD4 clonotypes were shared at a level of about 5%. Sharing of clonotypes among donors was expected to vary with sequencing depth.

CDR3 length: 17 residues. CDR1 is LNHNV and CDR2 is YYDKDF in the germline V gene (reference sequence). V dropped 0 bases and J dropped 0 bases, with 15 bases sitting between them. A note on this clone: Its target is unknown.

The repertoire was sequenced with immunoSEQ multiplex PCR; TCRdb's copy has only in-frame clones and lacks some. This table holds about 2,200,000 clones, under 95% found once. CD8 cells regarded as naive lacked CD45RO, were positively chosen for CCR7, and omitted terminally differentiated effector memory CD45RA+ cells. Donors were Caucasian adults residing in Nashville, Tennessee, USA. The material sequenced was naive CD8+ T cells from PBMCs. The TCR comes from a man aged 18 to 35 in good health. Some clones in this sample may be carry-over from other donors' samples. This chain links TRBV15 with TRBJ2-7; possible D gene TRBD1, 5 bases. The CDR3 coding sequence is TGTGCCACCAGCAGAGATATAAGCGACAGTTCCTCCTACGAGCAGTACTTC. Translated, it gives CATSRDISDSSSYEQYF.